This T cell receptor beta chain is from a study of shared clonotypes between healthy human individuals. Trimming left V 5 bases short and J 5 bases short, with 4 bases between. The germline gives CDR1 LGHNA, CDR2 YNFKEQ. The CDR3 is 11 residues long. Findings of the study overall: In contrast to clonotypes shared by all four donors, non-shared clonotypes had lower generation probabilities.

Measured with immunoSEQ multiplex PCR; TCRdb has only the in-frame clones, and not every one. The data show around 100,000 clones, 65% to 75% seen once. This clone was found many times. Its antigen is not identified. This specimen includes other DNA sequences encoding the same CDR3. The V call is TRBV4-2, the J call TRBJ2-1; no firm D call. The sequence came from a woman under 40 in good health. Sequences were obtained from memory CD8+ T cells sorted from blood. Subset meaning: CD45RO+ cells pooled with CCR7-negative TemRA cells. The CDR3 nucleotides are TGTGCCAGCAGCTTAAACAATGAGCAGTTCTTC. Translation gives CASSLNNEQFF.